This TCR beta chain was observed in a study of T cells in tumors after PD-1 blockade. Across the whole study: On average, peripheral blood gave 100,000 to 140,000 TCR templates and tens of thousands of unique clonotypes.

The V gene's germline CDR1 is SNHLY and CDR2 FYNNEI. The CDR3 is 13 amino acids. Trimming cost V 2 bases and J 6 bases, with 11 bases left between them. Using immunoSEQ multiplex PCR, the repertoire was profiled, and TCRdb retains in-frame clones only, with some absent. The table includes 30,000 to 35,000 clones, roughly four fifths detected once. The starting material was PBMCs, obtained after anti-PD-1 treatment. The receptor comes from a human donor with basal cell carcinoma. This chain uses TRBV2 with TRBJ2-7, with D unclear. The CDR3 here is CASSELTVSEQYF. CDR3 DNA sequence: TGTGCCAGCAGTGAACTTACAGTTTCCGAGCAGTACTTC. Full variable domain (outside the CDR3, taken from reference TRBV2 and TRBJ2-7): EPEVTQTPSHQVTQMGQEVILRCVPISNHLYFYWYRQILGQKVEFLVSFYNNEISEKSEIFDDQFSVERPDGSNFTLKIRSTKLEDSAMYFCASSELTVSEQYFGPGTRLTVT.